This T cell receptor (beta chain) emerged from a study of T cell responses to AZD1222 COVID-19 vaccine. The V gene lost 8 bases and the J gene lost 0 bases, with 12 bases spanning the gap. The germline V gene encodes CDR1 GTSNPN and CDR2 SVGIG (reference sequence). The CDR3 has 13 amino acids. Concerning this clone itself: Antigen unknown.

Findings of the study overall: There were vaccine-associated CD4 TCRs across spike, dominant at 160-218 and 743-854. Clonal diversity was possibly underestimated, and the donors were mostly white British, with more females.

Sequencing used immunoSEQ multiplex PCR; TCRdb keeps in-frame clones, though not all of them. Here the sample spans some 150,000 clones, 92% being singletons. The specimen comprised peripheral blood, sampled on day 0 of MenACWY control vaccination. The source of this sequence is an adult in good health. The rearrangement links TRBV30 to TRBJ2-3, with D perhaps matching TRBD2 (5 bases). For the CDR3, the DNA is TGTGCCGGGTTGGGAGCTAGCACAGATACGCAGTATTTT. Its translation is CAGLGASTDTQYF.